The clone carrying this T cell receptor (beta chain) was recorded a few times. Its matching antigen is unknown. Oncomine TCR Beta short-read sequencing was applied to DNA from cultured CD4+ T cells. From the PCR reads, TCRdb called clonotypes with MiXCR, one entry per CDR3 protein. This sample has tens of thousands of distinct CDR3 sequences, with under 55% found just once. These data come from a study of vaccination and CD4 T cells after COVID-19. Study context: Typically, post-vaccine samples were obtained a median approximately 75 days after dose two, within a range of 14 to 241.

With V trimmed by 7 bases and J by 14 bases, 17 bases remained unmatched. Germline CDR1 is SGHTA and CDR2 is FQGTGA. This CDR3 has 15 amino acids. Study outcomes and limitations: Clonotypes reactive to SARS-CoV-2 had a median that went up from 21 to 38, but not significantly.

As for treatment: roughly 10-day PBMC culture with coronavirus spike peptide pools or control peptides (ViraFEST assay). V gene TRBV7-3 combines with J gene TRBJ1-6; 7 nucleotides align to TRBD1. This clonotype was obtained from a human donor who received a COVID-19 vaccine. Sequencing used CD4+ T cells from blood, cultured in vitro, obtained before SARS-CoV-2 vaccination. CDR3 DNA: TGTGCCAGCACCTTCCTGAACAGGGGCCTTTTTGCCCTCCACTTT. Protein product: CASTFLNRGLFALHF.